This entry features one T cell receptor (beta chain) sequence. The antigen is undetermined. The data originate from a study of beta chain features in type 1 diabetes. Overall study context: The patient and healthy donor groups were comparable for age, gender and cell yields.

Germline V gene data show CDR1 as MNHNS and CDR2 as SASEGT. V was clipped by 5 bases and J by 4 bases, with 11 bases between them. CDR3 length: 13 residues. Sequencing targeted expressed TCRB transcripts, as all isolated RNA had been reverse transcribed. Read counts averaged roughly 3.7 million for samples of naive, central memory and regulatory T cells. TCRdb's copy holds only in-frame clones and misses some; the assay was immunoSEQ multiplex PCR. This sample has about 900,000 clones, with around a sixth found just once. Findings of the study overall: Although PCR might favor shorter templates, it would do so equally in patients and controls.

Sequencing input: naive CD4+ T cells from blood. This rearrangement joins TRBV6-1 to TRBJ2-5; D unclear. The sequence was obtained from a woman aged 18 to 35 in good health. This chain's CDR3 is CASSTGLPETQYF. CDR3 sequence (DNA): TGTGCCAGCAGTACGGGTCTGCCAGAGACCCAGTACTTC.